This T cell receptor beta chain was obtained from a study of blood T cell repertoires in COVID-19. Overall study context: The study drew acute and convalescent COVID-19 samples from the United States, Italy and Spain. T cells, B-cell-depleted T cells, or PBMCs supplied cDNA or gDNA.

Original processing methods: For nucleated cells, counts were estimated from reference gene primer amplification. Measured with immunoSEQ multiplex PCR; TCRdb has only the in-frame clones, and not every one. V and J calls and clone size are given by that table; D and trimming were obtained from the DNA. Here the sample spans hundreds of thousands of clones, 86% being singletons. CDR3 length equals 14 residues. Germline CDR1 is SNHLY and CDR2 is FYNNEI. The V and J ends lost 2 bases and 2 bases respectively, with 9 bases between them. J is TRBJ1-2 and V is TRBV2; D might be TRBD1 (6 bases). Sequences were obtained from peripheral blood. The TCR sequence derives from a young woman with active or convalescent COVID-19. In DNA form, the CDR3 reads TGTGCCAGCAGTGAAACAGGGCGCAACTATGGCTACACCTTC. Its protein product is CASSETGRNYGYTF.